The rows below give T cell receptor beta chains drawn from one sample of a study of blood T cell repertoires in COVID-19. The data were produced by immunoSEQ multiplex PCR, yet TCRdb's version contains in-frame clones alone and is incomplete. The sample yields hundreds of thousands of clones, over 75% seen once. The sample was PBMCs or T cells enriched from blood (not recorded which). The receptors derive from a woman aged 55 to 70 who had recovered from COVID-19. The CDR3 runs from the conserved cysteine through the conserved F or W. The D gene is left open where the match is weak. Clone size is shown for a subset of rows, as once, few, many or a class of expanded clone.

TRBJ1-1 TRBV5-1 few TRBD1 CASSTGQGATEAFF TGCGCCAGCAGCACCGGACAGGGGGCCACTGAAGCTTTCTTT
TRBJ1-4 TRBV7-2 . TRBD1 CASSLTGANEKLFF TGTGCCAGCAGCCTTACAGGGGCTAATGAAAAACTGTTTTTT
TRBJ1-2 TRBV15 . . CATSRGGAIGYTF TGTGCCACCAGCAGAGGCGGAGCGATCGGCTACACCTTC
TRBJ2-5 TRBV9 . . CASSVGVGVNQETQYF TGTGCCAGCAGCGTAGGGGTAGGGGTTAACCAAGAGACCCAGTACTTC
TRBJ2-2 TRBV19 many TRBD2 CASSTPKRGVNTGELFF TGTGCCAGTAGTACCCCCAAGCGGGGGGTAAACACCGGGGAGCTGTTTTTT
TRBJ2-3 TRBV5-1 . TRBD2 CASSLNGGAADTQYF TGCGCCAGCAGCTTGAACGGGGGGGCGGCAGATACGCAGTATTTT
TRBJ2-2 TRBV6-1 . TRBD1 CASSENRDRGTGELFF TGTGCCAGCAGTGAAAACCGGGACAGGGGGACCGGGGAGCTGTTTTTT
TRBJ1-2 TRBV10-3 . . CAISESEGKRGYTF TGTGCCATCAGTGAGTCGGAGGGGAAGCGTGGCTACACCTTC
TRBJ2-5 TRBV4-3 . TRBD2 CASSPIAGGGKETQYF TGCGCCAGCAGCCCCATCGCGGGGGGCGGAAAAGAGACCCAGTACTTC
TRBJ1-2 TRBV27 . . CASTLRGGNYGYTF TGTGCCAGCACCCTTCGGGGGGGTAACTATGGCTACACCTTC
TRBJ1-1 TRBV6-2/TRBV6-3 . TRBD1 CASSLTGAMNTEAFF TGTGCCAGCAGCCTAACAGGGGCCATGAACACTGAAGCTTTCTTT
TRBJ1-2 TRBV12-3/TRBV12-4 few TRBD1 CASSPGQGLGYTF TGTGCCAGCAGTCCTGGACAGGGCCTTGGCTACACCTTC
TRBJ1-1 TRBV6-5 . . CAISLMNTEAFF TGTGCCATCTCACTCATGAACACTGAAGCTTTCTTT
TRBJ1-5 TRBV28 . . CASRTGNQPQHF TGTGCCAGCCGAACAGGCAACCAGCCCCAGCATTTT
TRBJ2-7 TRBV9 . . CASSVGDSDYEQYF TGTGCCAGCAGCGTAGGGGACTCCGACTACGAGCAGTACTTC
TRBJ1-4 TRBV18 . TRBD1 CASSMTGVKEKLFF TGTGCCAGCTCAATGACAGGGGTGAAGGAAAAACTGTTTTTT
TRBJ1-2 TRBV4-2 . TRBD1 CASSQDRQGFSYTF TGTGCCAGCAGCCAAGATCGACAGGGGTTCAGCTACACCTTC
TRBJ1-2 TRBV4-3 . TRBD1 CASSPGQQGARSTF TGCGCCAGCAGCCCAGGGCAGCAGGGGGCCAGGAGCACCTTC
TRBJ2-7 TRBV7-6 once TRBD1 CASSQMGQGTAYEQYF TGTGCCAGCAGCCAGATGGGACAGGGGACCGCCTACGAGCAGTACTTC
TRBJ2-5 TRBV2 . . CASRAGVFQETQYF TGTGCCAGCAGGGCAGGGGTCTTCCAAGAGACCCAGTACTTC
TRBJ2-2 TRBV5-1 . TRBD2 CASSRVAGVAGELFF TGCGCCAGCAGCCGGGTGGCGGGAGTGGCCGGGGAGCTGTTTTTT
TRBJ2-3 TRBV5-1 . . CASSSIIGADTQYF TGCGCCAGCAGCTCGATTATCGGGGCAGATACGCAGTATTTT
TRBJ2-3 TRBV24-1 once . CATSDFSTQYF TGTGCCACCAGTGATTTTAGTACGCAGTATTTT
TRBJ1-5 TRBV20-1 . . CSASYQSNQPQHF TGCAGTGCTAGTTACCAGTCCAATCAGCCCCAGCATTTT
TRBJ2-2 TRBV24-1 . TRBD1 CATSDPGTGTGELFF TGTGCCACCAGTGACCCCGGGACAGGAACCGGGGAGCTGTTTTTT
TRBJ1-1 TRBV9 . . CASSPLGQNTEAFF TGTGCCAGCAGCCCACTGGGACAGAACACTGAAGCTTTCTTT
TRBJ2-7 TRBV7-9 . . CASSLASTYEQYF TGTGCCAGCAGCTTAGCCAGTACCTACGAGCAGTACTTC
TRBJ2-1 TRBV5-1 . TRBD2 CASSLRLAAYNEQFF TGCGCCAGCAGCTTAAGACTAGCAGCCTACAATGAGCAGTTCTTC
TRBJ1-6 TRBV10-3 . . CGTARGQNSYNSPLHF TGTGGGACAGCACGAGGTCAAAATTCCTATAATTCACCCCTCCACTTT
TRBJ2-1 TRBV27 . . CASSLSWRTYNEQFF TGTGCCAGCAGTTTATCGTGGAGAACCTACAATGAGCAGTTCTTC
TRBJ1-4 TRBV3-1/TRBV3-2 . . CASSLYRLGSFGPEKLFF TGTGCCAGCAGCCTTTATCGACTGGGTTCTTTTGGCCCTGAAAAACTGTTTTTT
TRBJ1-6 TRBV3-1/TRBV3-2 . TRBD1 CASSHAGTDNSPLHF TGTGCCAGCAGCCACGCCGGGACAGATAATTCACCCCTCCACTTT
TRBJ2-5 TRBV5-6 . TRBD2 CASSLDRLAGGRETQYF TGTGCCAGCAGCTTGGACAGACTAGCGGGGGGCAGGGAGACCCAGTACTTC
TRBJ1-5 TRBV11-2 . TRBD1 CASSFDRGPNQPQHF TGTGCCAGCAGCTTCGACAGGGGGCCTAATCAGCCCCAGCATTTT
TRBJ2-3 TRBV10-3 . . CAITVAATDTQYF TGTGCCATCACAGTCGCCGCAACAGATACGCAGTATTTT
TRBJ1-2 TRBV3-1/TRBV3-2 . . CASSQGAGVNYGYTF TGTGCCAGCAGCCAAGGGGCAGGGGTAAACTATGGCTACACCTTC
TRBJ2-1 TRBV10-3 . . CAISEQNNEQFF TGTGCCATCAGTGAGCAGAACAATGAGCAGTTCTTC
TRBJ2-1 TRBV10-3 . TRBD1 CAISPRDRAPNEQFF TGTGCCATCAGCCCCCGGGACAGGGCCCCCAATGAGCAGTTCTTC